One and the same sample provided the 24 T cell receptor beta chains below, sequenced in a study of blood T cells in healthy people across ages. Together with a sample-barcoded 5' primer, a J-beta primer mix was included in a second PCR lasting about 7 to 11 cycles. One entry per CDR3 protein results from TCRdb running MiXCR on the 5' RACE reads. The sample lists approximately 790,000 distinct CDR3 sequences, approximately 59% occurring once. The specimen sequenced was blood. Receptors were obtained from a man aged 30 to 45 in good health.

The sample holds a few counts of this clonotype. The genes are TRBV29-1 and TRBJ2-7, with D perhaps given as TRBD1 or TRBD2 (5 bases each). This CDR3 spans 15 amino acids. Per germline, CDR1 SQVTM and CDR2 ANQGSEA. Trimming removed 0 bases at V and 0 bases at J, with 12 bases between. The CDR3 loop reads CSVEDRGSSSYEQYF. The CDR3 DNA sequence: TGCAGCGTTGAAGATCGGGGCTCCTCCTCCTACGAGCAGTACTTC.

The rearrangement joins TRBV7-2 to TRBJ2-3, with D tentatively TRBD2 (5 bases). Deletions cut 1 base from V and 0 bases from J, with 17 bases between. This CDR3 spans 18 amino acids. The germline V gene has CDR1 SGHTA and CDR2 FQGNSA. This CDR3 is CASSLVAGPATSTDTQYF. DNA of the CDR3: TGTGCCAGCAGCTTAGTGGCGGGCCCTGCCACTAGCACAGATACGCAGTATTTT.

Only a few counts were recorded for this clonotype. This chain joins TRBV13 and TRBJ2-7; a possible D gene is TRBD1 (6 bases). V was cut by 8 bases and J by 2 bases, with 10 bases left in between. This CDR3 is built from 12 residues. In germline, CDR1 is PRHDT, CDR2 FYEKMQ (reference sequence). DNA of the CDR3: TGTGCCAGCTCGGACAGCCCCTACGAGCAGTACTTC. This gives the protein CASSDSPYEQYF.

In this sample, this clonotype turned up a few times. V usage is TRBV13 and J usage is TRBJ1-6; D gene unclear. V shed 0 bases and J shed 3 bases, with 6 bases lying between them. Germline CDR1 and CDR2: PRHDT and FYEKMQ (reference sequence). This CDR3 is built from 15 residues. DNA of the CDR3: TGTGCCAGCAGCTTAGGACAAAGCTATAATTCACCCCTCCACTTT. Translated: CASSLGQSYNSPLHF.

This clonotype was seen only a few times. The chain links TRBV29-1 to TRBJ2-3; a possible D gene is TRBD2 (5 bases). The CDR3 totals 14 residues. V was cut by 1 base and J by 4 bases, with 12 bases left in between. The germline CDR1 and CDR2 sequences are SQVTM and ANQGSEA. CDR3 amino acids: CSVEVGSSPDTQYF. The CDR3 bases are TGCAGCGTTGAAGTTGGGAGTAGCCCAGATACGCAGTATTTT.

This clonotype was picked up one time. The chain has TRBV4-3 and TRBJ2-1; D is possibly TRBD1 or TRBD2 (5 bases each). The CDR3 has 14 amino acids. Between the trimmed V and J ends, which lost 3 bases and 2 bases, there was a span of 8 bases. CDR1 is LGHNA, CDR2 YSLEER, per germline. DNA for the CDR3: TGCGCCAGCAGCCACCCGGGACCCTACAATGAGCAGTTCTTC. Protein: CASSHPGPYNEQFF.

The chain has TRBV20-1 and TRBJ2-1, with 8 bases identical to TRBD1. The DNA end favors TRBJ2-7, so the J call may be wrong. In germline, CDR1 is DFQATT, CDR2 SNEGSKA (reference sequence). The CDR3 is 13 amino acids. The CDR3 DNA reads TGCAGTGCTCGGACAGGGCCATCGGGCGAGCAGTACTTC. It translates to CSARTGPSGEQYF.

The V gene is TRBV6-1, the J gene TRBJ2-7; 8 bases map to TRBD1. TRBJ2-5 explains the end of the DNA better; the J call may be wrong. The CDR3 spans 13 residues. Germline V gives CDR1 MNHNS, CDR2 SASEGT. CDR3 residues: CASRQTGEETQYF. In DNA, the CDR3 is TGTGCCAGCAGACAGACAGGGGAAGAGACCCAGTACTTC.

The chain uses TRBV5-1 and TRBJ1-6; a possible D gene is TRBD1 (6 bases). V dropped 0 bases and J dropped 6 bases, with 10 bases sitting between them. CDR3 length: 15 residues. Germline CDR1 and CDR2: SGHRS and YFSETQ. CDR3 coding DNA: TGCGCCAGCAGCTTGGGACAGGCCGGTAATTCACCCCTCCACTTT. Its protein product is CASSLGQAGNSPLHF.

This clonotype has more than one count but fewer than ten. The chain employs TRBV7-2 and TRBJ2-1; TRBD2 matches at 7 bases. V lost 3 bases to trimming and J lost 8 bases; unmatched junction nucleotides: 4. Per germline, CDR1 SGHTA and CDR2 FQGNSA. The CDR3 spans 13 residues. The CDR3 coding sequence is TGTGCCAGCAGCTTGAGCGGGGACTATGAGCAGTTCTTC. It specifies CASSLSGDYEQFF. Filled out from reference TRBV7-2 and TRBJ2-1, the complete variable domain reads GAGVSQSPSNKVTEKGKDVELRCDPISGHTALYWYRQSLGQGLEFLIYFQGNSAPDKSGLPSDRFSAERTGGSVSTLTIQRTQQEDSAVYLCASSLSGDYEQFFGPGTRLTVL.

This clonotype was observed a single time. The junction shows a germline mismatch at one end, possibly a read error. The CDR3 DNA is TGTGGCAGCAGCGCTATGGGGACAGGGCCCCAAGAGACCCAGTACTTC. Translation: CGSSAMGTGPQETQYF. This chain joins TRBV9 and TRBJ2-4, with 9 nucleotides matching TRBD1. The J call is uncertain, as TRBJ2-5 better fits the DNA end. In germline, CDR1 is SGDLS, CDR2 YYNGEE. The CDR3 has 16 amino acids.

The chain couples TRBV29-1 to TRBJ2-3; D is undetermined. Trimming removed 6 bases at V and 4 bases at J, with 17 bases between. The CDR3 loop spans 14 amino acids. Germline V gene data show CDR1 as SQVTM and CDR2 as ANQGSEA. This chain's CDR3 is CSVRLDSGSDTQYF. As DNA, the CDR3 is TGCAGCGTGAGACTCGATAGTGGTTCAGATACGCAGTATTTT.

This clonotype was seen more than once but under ten times. The chain joins TRBV7-2 to TRBJ2-3; D is uncertain. The CDR3 spans 14 residues. The germline V gene encodes CDR1 SGHTA and CDR2 FQGNSA. The V and J ends lost 5 bases and 2 bases respectively, with 11 bases between them. CDR3 DNA sequence: TGTGCCAGCAGCGTGAGGTGGGCCACAGATACGCAGTATTTT. Translation gives CASSVRWATDTQYF. The full variable domain, its missing parts supplied by reference TRBV7-2 and TRBJ2-3, is GAGVSQSPSNKVTEKGKDVELRCDPISGHTALYWYRQSLGQGLEFLIYFQGNSAPDKSGLPSDRFSAERTGGSVSTLTIQRTQQEDSAVYLCASSVRWATDTQYFGPGTRLTVL.

This chain connects TRBV20-1 to TRBJ1-2; D uncertain. Trimming removed 7 bases at V and 5 bases at J, with 11 bases between. CDR3 length: 11 residues. Per the germline V gene, CDR1 is DFQATT and CDR2 is SNEGSKA (reference sequence). The CDR3 DNA is TGCAGTGTTATGAATGTGTATGGCTACACCTTC. As protein: CSVMNVYGYTF.

The chain combines TRBV5-6 with TRBJ2-7; tentatively, D is TRBD2 (6 bases). V dropped 6 bases and J dropped 4 bases, with 8 bases sitting between them. Germline V gene lookup returns CDR1 SGHDT and CDR2 YYEEEE. The CDR3 runs to 11 residues. As DNA, the CDR3 is TGTGCCAGCAACCGGGAGTACGAGCAGTACTTC. It translates to CASNREYEQYF.

In the case of this clonotype: The junction does not match germline at one end; this may be a read error. This sequence joins TRBV7-2 and TRBJ2-3; maybe TRBD2 (5 bases). CDR1 SGHTA and CDR2 FQGNSA come from the germline V gene. The CDR3 covers 14 residues. CDR3 residues: CACSTSGYTDTQYF. CDR3 nucleotide sequence: TGTGCCTGCAGCACGAGCGGTTACACAGATACGCAGTATTTT.

On this clonotype: The germline gene is not matched at one end of the junction; a read error may be the cause. The chain recombines TRBV12-5 with TRBJ2-1; D not certain. The CDR3 runs 15 residues. Germline V gives CDR1 LGHNT, CDR2 FRNRAP. DNA of the CDR3: TGTGCTAGTGGTGCCTCGACAATCTCCTGCAATGAGCAGTTCTTC. Its protein is CASGASTISCNEQFF. Combining the CDR3 with reference TRBV12-5 and TRBJ2-1 gives the whole variable domain DARVTQTPRHKVTEMGQEVTMRCQPILGHNTVFWYRQTMMQGLELLAYFRNRAPLDDSGMPKDRFSAEMPDATLATLKIQPSEPRDSAVYFCASGASTISCNEQFFGPGTRLTVL.

The chain is built from TRBV28 and TRBJ1-5, with TRBD1 identical over 7 bases. The CDR3 is made up of 14 amino acids. The germline V gene has CDR1 MDHEN and CDR2 SYDVKM. Trimming removed 10 bases from V and 3 bases from J; junction bases left unmatched: 9. The CDR3 sequence is CATSTGLYNQPQHF. In nucleotides, the CDR3 is TGTGCCACCTCGACAGGGCTTTACAATCAGCCCCAGCATTTT.

The chain employs TRBV14 and TRBJ2-5; TRBD2 might be the D (6 bases). The DNA end is a closer match to TRBJ2-7, so the J assignment may be wrong. The CDR3 consists of 14 residues. CDR1 and CDR2 (germline): SGHDN, FVKESK. The CDR3 nucleotides are TGTGCCAGCAGCGAAGGGAGGCTACGGTACGAGCAGTACTTC. Protein product: CASSEGRLRYEQYF.

The J gene is TRBJ2-3, the V gene TRBV9; 11 bases align to TRBD2. The CDR3 runs to 16 residues. CDR1 and CDR2 from the germline V gene are SGDLS and YYNGEE. Germline trimming cut 4 bases from V and 1 base from J; bases unmatched to any gene: 5. The CDR3 sequence is CASSPGLADRTDTQYF. The DNA of the CDR3 is TGTGCCAGCAGCCCGGGACTAGCGGACCGCACAGATACGCAGTATTTT.

The V gene is TRBV12-3 or TRBV12-4, the J gene TRBJ2-3, with D perhaps being TRBD1 or TRBD2 (6 bases each). Trimming removed 6 bases at V and 2 bases at J, with 12 bases between. The CDR3 length is 14 residues. The CDR3 loop reads CASRSRGLTDTQYF. The CDR3 DNA follows: TGTGCCAGCAGATCTCGGGGGCTCACAGATACGCAGTATTTT.

This clonotype has a count of ten or more. This chain joins TRBV7-3 and TRBJ2-7; TRBD1 matches 7 bases. J lost 2 bases, V lost 1 base, and 11 bases had no gene match. In germline, CDR1 is SGHTA, CDR2 FQGTGA. The CDR3 consists of 17 residues. CDR3 amino acids: CASSLSPGQDAAYEQYF. For the CDR3, the DNA is TGTGCCAGCAGCTTAAGTCCAGGACAGGATGCCGCCTACGAGCAGTACTTC.

The chain employs TRBV7-6 and TRBJ2-5, with 8 bases aligning to TRBD2. TRBJ2-7 matches the DNA end more closely, so the J call is doubtful. CDR1 is SGHVS, CDR2 FNYEAQ, per germline. This CDR3 is built from 14 residues. The CDR3: CASSFGLAGYEQYF. Written as DNA, the CDR3 is TGTGCCAGCAGCTTCGGACTAGCTGGCTACGAGCAGTACTTC.

The chain carries TRBV18 and TRBJ2-2; D perhaps matches TRBD2 (6 bases). Looked up from germline, CDR1 is KGHSH and CDR2 is LQKENI. The CDR3 covers 16 residues. V lost 1 base and J lost 2, with 11 bases in between. The CDR3 region has the DNA TGTGCCAGCTCACCACAAGGACTACCAAACACCGGGGAGCTGTTTTTT. Protein product: CASSPQGLPNTGELFF.